These 14 T cell receptor beta chains were sequenced from one sample in a study of cytomegalovirus exposure and HLA in healthy donors. Use of 60 Vbeta and 13 Jbeta primers characterized the PCR. Sequenced by immunoSEQ multiplex PCR; TCRdb stores in-frame clones only, minus some. The sample records 60,000 to 75,000 clones, 60% to 80% being singletons. The sequenced sample consisted of PBMCs. The receptors stem from a woman aged 25-40 years in good health and CMV-seropositive.

The chain has TRBV6-5 and TRBJ2-7; 13 bases align to TRBD2. V was clipped by 3 bases and J by 0 bases; unmatched bases: 2. CDR3 size: 16 residues. Per germline, CDR1 MNHEY and CDR2 SVGAGI. The CDR3 here is CASSYTSGRASYEQYF. The CDR3 DNA reads TGTGCCAGCAGTTATACTAGCGGGAGGGCCTCCTACGAGCAGTACTTC.

V gene TRBV5-6 combines with J gene TRBJ1-5; D unclear. CDR1 SGHDT and CDR2 YYEEEE come from the germline V gene. V was shortened by 0 bases and J by 7 bases, with 11 bases between the two germline ends. The CDR3 extends over 14 amino acids. The CDR3 reads CASSLGGVRQPQHF. DNA for the CDR3: TGTGCCAGCAGCTTGGGGGGAGTCAGGCAGCCCCAGCATTTT. Filled out from reference TRBV5-6 and TRBJ1-5, the complete variable domain reads DAGVTQSPTHLIKTRGQQVTLRCSPKSGHDTVSWYQQALGQGPQFIFQYYEEEERQRGNFPDRFSGHQFPNYSSELNVNALLLGDSALYLCASSLGGVRQPQHFGDGTRLSIL.

The chain links TRBV5-4 to TRBJ2-7, with 14 positions matching TRBD2. V lost 5 bases to trimming and J lost 3 bases; unmatched junction nucleotides: 10. Germline CDR1 and CDR2: SGHNT and YYREEE (reference sequence). The CDR3 has 17 residues. CDR3 in DNA: TGTGCCAGCAGTCCCCAACAAGGACTAGCGGGAGGCTACGAGCAGTACTTC. Translating it yields CASSPQQGLAGGYEQYF.

This clone has a handful of counts. The V call is TRBV6-5, the J call TRBJ2-7, with D possibly being TRBD1 (6 bases). The CDR3 has 14 residues. Deletions cut 2 bases from V and 3 bases from J, with 11 bases between. In germline, CDR1 is MNHEY, CDR2 SVGAGI. The DNA for the CDR3 is TGTGCCAGCAGTTACCGACAGGTTAGCTACGAGCAGTACTTC. Its translation: CASSYRQVSYEQYF.

CDR3 nucleotides: TGTGCCAGCTCACCGACAGCCTCGAACACTGAAGCTTTCTTT. It codes for CASSPTASNTEAFF. The gene calls are TRBV18 and TRBJ1-1; the D gene is possibly TRBD1 (5 bases). The CDR3 spans 14 residues. Germline CDR1 is KGHSH and CDR2 is LQKENI. Trimming removed 3 bases from V and 1 base from J, with 9 bases in between. Full variable domain (remainder filled in from reference TRBV18 and TRBJ1-1): NAGVMQNPRHLVRRRGQEARLRCSPMKGHSHVYWYRQLPEEGLKFMVYLQKENIIDESGMPKERFSAEFPKEGPSILRIQQVVRGDSAAYFCASSPTASNTEAFFGQGTRLTVV.

V is TRBV9 and J is TRBJ1-1, with no clear D. Trimming removed 0 bases at V and 6 bases at J, with 15 bases between. Germline V CDR1 and CDR2: SGDLS, YYNGEE. The CDR3 is made up of 15 amino acids. CDR3 region: CASSVGGGRTAEAFF. The CDR3 nucleotides are TGTGCCAGCAGCGTAGGAGGAGGTAGGACGGCTGAAGCTTTCTTT.

Points on this clone: This CDR3 is also generated by other DNA sequences in the sample. The gene calls are TRBV6-5 and TRBJ2-1; 8 positions agree with TRBD1. The CDR3 runs to 15 residues. From germline, CDR1 is MNHEY and CDR2 SVGAGI. The V and J ends lost 2 bases and 4 bases, in that order; junction bases with no gene match: 4. The CDR3 region has the DNA TGTGCCAGCAGTTACGACAGGGGTAGTTACAATGAGCAGTTCTTC. It translates to CASSYDRGSYNEQFF.

V usage is TRBV28 and J usage is TRBJ1-1; tentative D call: TRBD1 (5 bases). From germline, CDR1 is MDHEN and CDR2 SYDVKM. V lost 6 bases to trimming and J lost 0 bases, with 8 bases between them. The CDR3 is 13 amino acids. The CDR3 protein is CASRKGLNTEAFF. The CDR3 DNA reads as TGTGCCAGCAGGAAGGGGTTGAACACTGAAGCTTTCTTT.

This clone showed up just a few times. The chain is built from TRBV28 and TRBJ2-7; TRBD1 is a possible D gene (6 bases). Germline assignment: CDR1 MDHEN and CDR2 SYDVKM. The CDR3 is 15 residues long. The V and J ends lost 7 bases and 1 base respectively, with 17 bases between them. CDR3: CASTPTGTGSYEQYF. CDR3 bases: TGTGCCAGCACCCCCACAGGGACGGGGTCCTACGAGCAGTACTTC.

The gene calls are TRBV7-2 and TRBJ1-5; 7 bases are shared with TRBD1. Germline V gene data show CDR1 as SGHTA and CDR2 as FQGNSA. V lost 3 bases and J lost 8; bases outside the gene matches: 7. The CDR3 is 14 amino acids. The CDR3 coding sequence is TGTGCCAGCAGCTTCGGGACAGTCTTGGAGCCCCAGCATTTT. As protein: CASSFGTVLEPQHF.

The V gene is TRBV19, the J gene TRBJ1-2; 7 positions match TRBD1. From germline, CDR1 is LNHDA and CDR2 SQIVND (reference sequence). This CDR3 is 14 amino acids long. J lost 8 bases, V lost 5 bases, and 11 bases had no gene match. CDR3 coding DNA: TGTGCCAGTAGTGCGTACCATCAGGGGGAAGGCTACACCTTC. Amino acid sequence: CASSAYHQGEGYTF.

This chain links TRBV18 with TRBJ1-5; D may be TRBD1 (6 bases). This CDR3 is built from 14 residues. Germline V gene lookup returns CDR1 KGHSH and CDR2 LQKENI. Trimming left V 1 base short and J 7 bases short, with 11 bases between. CDR3 residues: CASSPLEGVQPQHF. The CDR3 DNA is TGTGCCAGCTCACCACTCGAGGGGGTCCAGCCCCAGCATTTT. The full variable domain, with the rest looked up from reference TRBV18 and TRBJ1-5, is NAGVMQNPRHLVRRRGQEARLRCSPMKGHSHVYWYRQLPEEGLKFMVYLQKENIIDESGMPKERFSAEFPKEGPSILRIQQVVRGDSAAYFCASSPLEGVQPQHFGDGTRLSIL.

The gene calls are TRBV5-7 and TRBJ1-1; possible D gene TRBD1, 6 bases. TRBV5-7 is designated an ORF whose function remains uncertain. The length of the CDR3 is 18 residues. The V end was cut by 1 base, the J end by 1 base, with 20 bases between. The CDR3 DNA reads as TGTGCCAGCAGCTTGACGCCCTCAGGGGCGGGGGGGAACACTGAAGCTTTCTTT. Translation: CASSLTPSGAGGNTEAFF.

This chain joins TRBV7-7 and TRBJ2-1; the match to TRBD2 covers 7 bases. V trimming: 6 bases; J trimming: 6 bases; junction bases outside the gene matches: 14. The CDR3 is made up of 16 amino acids. Germline-derived CDR1 and CDR2 are SSHAT and FNYEAQ (reference sequence). The CDR3 region has the DNA TGTGCCAGCAGTTTGGGGGGGACTCCAGGCCTCAATGAGCAGTTCTTC. Translating it yields CASSLGGTPGLNEQFF. The variable domain in full, with the rest retrieved from reference TRBV7-7 and TRBJ2-1, is GAGVSQSPRYKVTKRGQDVTLRCDPISSHATLYWYQQALGQGPEFLTYFNYEAQPDKSGLPSDRFSAERPEGSISTLTIQRTEQRDSAMYRCASSLGGTPGLNEQFFGPGTRLTVL.